A single sample is the source of the 23 T cell receptor beta chains below, sequenced in a study of blood T cells in healthy people across ages. A second roughly 6 to 12 cycle PCR used barcoded and J-beta primers. TCRdb processed the 5' RACE reads anew with MiXCR; each CDR3 protein has one entry. The sample carries about 1.5 million distinct CDR3 sequences, roughly 43% recorded once. Sequences were obtained from blood. All receptors derive from a woman under 30 in good health.

This chain links TRBV10-3 with TRBJ2-2; the D is unclear. The CDR3 is 14 residues long. Germline values: CDR1 ENHRY, CDR2 SYGVKD. V lost 4 bases and J lost 1, with 7 bases in between. This CDR3 reads CAISAFRNTGELFF. The CDR3 DNA reads TGTGCCATCAGTGCATTTAGGAACACCGGGGAGCTGTTTTTT.

The V and J genes are TRBV25-1 and TRBJ2-1; 12 positions match TRBD2. Germline V gene lookup returns CDR1 MGHDK and CDR2 SYGVNS. The J segment lost 6 bases and the V segment lost 3 bases, leaving 3 bases of the junction unmatched. There are 15 residues in the CDR3. This CDR3 reads CASSEPSGGGNEQFF. The CDR3 nucleotides are TGTGCCAGCAGTGAGCCTAGCGGGGGGGGCAATGAGCAGTTCTTC.

The chain couples TRBV7-3 to TRBJ2-4; a weak D match, TRBD1 (6 bases). The J call may not be correct, given that the DNA end is closer to TRBJ2-7. This CDR3 comprises 15 residues. CDR1 is SGHTA and CDR2 is FQGTGA in the germline V gene. CDR3 loop: CASSLYTGSPYEQYF. The CDR3 bases are TGTGCCAGCAGCTTATATACAGGGAGCCCCTACGAGCAGTACTTC.

Remarks on this clonotype: A much more abundant neighbour one base away suggests this may be a read error. This chain links TRBV28 with TRBJ2-2, with D uncertain. The V and J ends lost 0 bases and 9 bases respectively, with 5 bases between them. The germline V gene encodes CDR1 MDHEN and CDR2 SYDVKM. This CDR3 has 12 amino acids. The CDR3 sequence is CASSLWGRELFF. For the CDR3, the DNA is TGTGCCAGCAGTTTATGGGGAAGGGAGCTGTTTTTT.

A single count supports this clonotype. A read error may produce the germline difference seen at one junction end. This sequence joins TRBV29-1 and TRBJ1-1; D remains unclear. Germline loops: CDR1 SQVTM, CDR2 ANQGSEA. The CDR3 is 13 amino acids. CDR3 sequence: CSANKDLNTEAFF. CDR3 nucleotides: TGCAGCGCTAATAAAGATTTGAACACTGAGGCTTTCTTT.

V gene TRBV20-1 combines with J gene TRBJ2-2; D gene ambiguous. Germline V gives CDR1 DFQATT, CDR2 SNEGSKA (reference sequence). Between the trimmed V and J ends, which lost 6 bases and 1 base, there was a span of 12 bases. The CDR3 is 14 residues long. The CDR3 reads CSALRLGNTGELFF. CDR3 bases: TGCAGTGCCCTAAGACTTGGGAACACCGGGGAGCTGTTTTTT.

V and J are TRBV3-1 and TRBJ1-1; no clear D gene. The V gene's germline CDR1 is LGHDT and CDR2 YNNKEL (reference sequence). The V end was cut by 0 bases, the J end by 1 base, with 9 bases between. There are 15 residues in the CDR3. DNA of the CDR3: TGTGCCAGCAGCCAAGATTTCGGACCGAACACTGAAGCTTTCTTT. Translating it yields CASSQDFGPNTEAFF.

A word on this clonotype: No conserved phenylalanine or tryptophan is present at the end of the CDR3, so a read error is the likely explanation. V gene TRBV3-1 combines with J gene TRBJ2-1; D may be TRBD2 (6 bases). The CDR3 sequence is 14 residues long. The V gene lost 4 bases and the J gene lost 8 bases, with 15 bases spanning the gap. The germline CDR1 and CDR2 sequences are LGHDT and YNNKEL (reference sequence). In DNA, the CDR3 is TGTGCCAGCAGCCCAGAGGAGGGACTCTATGAGCAGTTCTTA. The encoded protein is CASSPEEGLYEQFL.

The rearrangement joins TRBV7-9 to TRBJ2-3; no definite D call. The V gene lost 2 bases and the J gene lost 0 bases, with 12 bases spanning the gap. Germline V gene lookup returns CDR1 SEHNR and CDR2 FQNEAQ (reference sequence). This CDR3 comprises 16 residues. The chain's CDR3 is CASSLLLGDSTDTQYF. The CDR3 DNA follows: TGTGCCAGCAGCTTATTGCTCGGAGACAGCACAGATACGCAGTATTTT.

Ten or more counts support this clonotype. The V and J genes are TRBV29-1 and TRBJ2-1; 10 nucleotides match TRBD1. The CDR3 contains 15 residues. Trimming removed 4 bases from V and 4 bases from J; junction bases left unmatched: 7. The germline gives CDR1 SQVTM, CDR2 ANQGSEA. The CDR3 coding sequence is TGCAGCGTTGTGGGGGACAGGGGCGCTTACAATGAGCAGTTCTTC. This gives the protein CSVVGDRGAYNEQFF.

The gene calls are TRBV27 and TRBJ1-6; no firm D call. Germline CDR1 is MNHEY and CDR2 is SMNVEV (reference sequence). CDR3 length equals 13 residues. V was trimmed by 5 bases and J by 7 bases, leaving 9 bases between them. Here the CDR3 DNA reads TGTGCCAGCAGTGTATTCGGGAATTCACCCCTCCACTTT. Translated: CASSVFGNSPLHF.

The chain carries TRBV7-9 and TRBJ2-1; D unclear. CDR1 is SEHNR and CDR2 is FQNEAQ in the germline V gene (reference sequence). This CDR3 has 18 residues. Trimming stripped 2 bases from V and 0 bases from J, with 17 bases between. The CDR3 protein is CASSLRVLTSSSYNEQFF. In DNA form, the CDR3 reads TGTGCCAGCAGCTTACGTGTTTTGACCTCGAGCTCCTACAATGAGCAGTTCTTC. The full variable domain, rest sourced from reference TRBV7-9 and TRBJ2-1, is DTGVSQNPRHKITKRGQNVTFRCDPISEHNRLYWYRQTLGQGPEFLTYFQNEAQLEKSRLLSDRFSAERPKGSFSTLEIQRTEQGDSAMYLCASSLRVLTSSSYNEQFFGPGTRLTVL.

This clonotype has only a few counts. The V and J genes are TRBV7-9 and TRBJ1-5; D ambiguous. CDR3 length equals 12 residues. CDR1 is SEHNR, CDR2 FQNEAQ, per germline (reference sequence). Trimming took off 8 bases at V and 0 bases at J, with 5 bases between the two ends. In DNA form, the CDR3 reads TGTGCCAGCGCCTATAGCAATCAGCCCCAGCATTTT. Its translation is CASAYSNQPQHF. The full variable domain, completed using reference TRBV7-9 and TRBJ1-5, is DTGVSQNPRHKITKRGQNVTFRCDPISEHNRLYWYRQTLGQGPEFLTYFQNEAQLEKSRLLSDRFSAERPKGSFSTLEIQRTEQGDSAMYLCASAYSNQPQHFGDGTRLSIL.

The V gene is TRBV28, the J gene TRBJ2-1; 13 bases map to TRBD2. The CDR3 spans 16 residues. Per germline, CDR1 MDHEN and CDR2 SYDVKM. V shed 5 bases and J 2 bases; nucleotides not matched to a gene: 3. The CDR3 bases are TGTGCCAGCAGTAACGGGACTAGCGGGGCCTACAATGAGCAGTTCTTC. Amino acids: CASSNGTSGAYNEQFF.

A few counts support this clonotype. The chain couples TRBV3-1 to TRBJ2-2; possibly TRBD1 for D (5 bases). CDR1 is LGHDT, CDR2 YNNKEL, per germline (reference sequence). The length of the CDR3 is 14 residues. Trimming removed 7 bases from V and 0 bases from J, with 9 bases in between. Here the CDR3 reads CASNQGSNTGELFF. DNA for the CDR3: TGTGCCAGCAACCAGGGTTCGAACACCGGGGAGCTGTTTTTT.

The rearrangement links TRBV7-2 to TRBJ1-5; D gene unclear. This CDR3 has 13 amino acids. With 1 base removed from V and 6 bases from J, the gap between germline ends came to 7 bases. Per germline, CDR1 SGHTA and CDR2 FQGNSA. Here the CDR3 DNA reads TGTGCCAGCAGCTTAGGTCATACTCAGCCCCAGCATTTT. Its protein product is CASSLGHTQPQHF.

This clonotype has just a few counts. The V call is TRBV12-3 or TRBV12-4, the J call TRBJ1-1; D not certain. The CDR3 contains 13 residues. Trimming took 7 bases from V and 2 from J, leaving 11 bases between them. The CDR3 reads CASTLEVNTEAFF. CDR3 bases: TGTGCCAGCACCCTTGAGGTAAACACTGAAGCTTTCTTT.

The chain carries TRBV11-2 and TRBJ2-1; D is possibly TRBD1 (5 bases). Germline V gene data show CDR1 as SGHAT and CDR2 as FQNNGV. The CDR3 is 15 amino acids. V was shortened by 2 bases and J by 10 bases, with 18 bases between the two germline ends. The CDR3 here is CASSLYPRQTVEQFF. DNA for the CDR3: TGTGCCAGCAGCTTATACCCCCGACAGACCGTAGAGCAGTTCTTC. Filled out from reference TRBV11-2 and TRBJ2-1, the complete variable domain reads EAGVAQSPRYKIIEKRQSVAFWCNPISGHATLYWYQQILGQGPKLLIQFQNNGVVDDSQLPKDRFSAERLKGVDSTLKIQPAKLEDSAVYLCASSLYPRQTVEQFFGPGTRLTVL.

In this sample, this clonotype turned up a few times. The rearrangement joins TRBV6-2 or TRBV6-3 to TRBJ1-2; D might be TRBD1 (6 bases). Trimming took off 6 bases at V and 2 bases at J, with 28 bases between the two ends. The germline V gene encodes CDR1 MNHEY and CDR2 SVGEGT. The CDR3 has 19 amino acids. CDR3 in DNA: TGTGCCAGCAGCCTCCTCCGGGCAGGGGCATACCAGGCAAACTATGGCTACACCTTC. Protein product: CASSLLRAGAYQANYGYTF.

The V and J genes are TRBV10-3 and TRBJ1-5; D uncertain. The V gene lost 5 bases and the J gene lost 1 base, with 12 bases spanning the gap. CDR1 is ENHRY and CDR2 is SYGVKD in the germline V gene. CDR3 size: 15 residues. CDR3 sequence (DNA): TGTGCCATCAGTCCGACCCGGGAGAGCAATCAGCCCCAGCATTTT. Protein: CAISPTRESNQPQHF.

The rearrangement joins TRBV20-1 to TRBJ2-4; 14 bases map to TRBD2. This CDR3 is 17 amino acids long. V lost 6 bases, J lost 0 bases, and 7 bases stayed unmatched. Germline CDR1 reads DFQATT; CDR2 reads SNEGSKA (reference sequence). The CDR3 DNA reads as TGCAGTGCCCTGACTAGCGGGGGGGTACTAGCCAAAAACATTCAGTACTTC. Translating it yields CSALTSGGVLAKNIQYF.

J is TRBJ2-5 and V is TRBV6-2 or TRBV6-3; 8 bases fit TRBD1. Germline CDR1 MNHEY, CDR2 SVGEGT. This CDR3 is 15 amino acids long. V lost 5 bases and J lost 11; bases outside the gene matches: 16. In DNA form, the CDR3 reads TGTGCCAGCAGTCTCAGGGGGCGCCCCTACAATGAGCAGTACTTC. Protein sequence: CASSLRGRPYNEQYF.

This chain joins TRBV9 and TRBJ2-1, with 11 nucleotides matching TRBD2. Germline lookup yields CDR1 SGDLS and CDR2 YYNGEE. The CDR3 is 15 amino acids. Trimming took 6 bases from V and 8 from J; bases not matched to a gene: 10. The CDR3 sequence is CASTLAGGVLDEQFF. CDR3 coding DNA: TGTGCCAGCACCTTAGCGGGAGGGGTCTTAGATGAGCAGTTCTTC.